This TCR beta chain was obtained from a study of vaccination and CD4 T cells after COVID-19. This sample's time point: late sampling 161 to 241 days after vaccination in a few convalescent patients. As to treatment: approximately 9-day PBMC culture with coronavirus spike peptide pools or control peptides (ViraFEST assay). Remarks on this clonotype: What it binds is unknown.

CDR1 and CDR2 from the germline V gene are SGHTA and FQGTGA. The CDR3 covers 14 residues. V gave up 7 bases and J gave up 1 base, with 11 bases separating them. Cultured CD4+ T cell DNA was sequenced using the Oncomine TCR Beta short-read assay. Genomic DNA was isolated from CD4+ T cells that had been cultured. TCRdb reanalysed the PCR reads using MiXCR and keeps one entry per CDR3 protein. The sample lists 20,000 to 25,000 distinct CDR3 sequences; roughly 46% were seen once. The chain combines TRBV7-3 with TRBJ1-5; unclear D gene. The sample consisted of CD4+ T cells from blood, cultured in vitro, taken about 7 months after SARS-CoV-2 vaccination. This clonotype originated in a human donor who had recovered from COVID-19. Written as DNA, the CDR3 is TGTGCCAGCACTACCCGCTTCAGCAATCAGCCCCAGCATTTT. This sequence encodes CASTTRFSNQPQHF.